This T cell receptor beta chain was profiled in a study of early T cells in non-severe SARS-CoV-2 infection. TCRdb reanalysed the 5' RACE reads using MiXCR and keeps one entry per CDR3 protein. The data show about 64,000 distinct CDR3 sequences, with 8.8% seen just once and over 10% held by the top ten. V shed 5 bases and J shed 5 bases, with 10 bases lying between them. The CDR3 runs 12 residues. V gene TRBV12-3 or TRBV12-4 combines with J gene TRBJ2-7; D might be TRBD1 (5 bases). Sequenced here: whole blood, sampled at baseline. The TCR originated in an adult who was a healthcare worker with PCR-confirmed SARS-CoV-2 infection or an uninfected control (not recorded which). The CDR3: CASSSTRDEQYF. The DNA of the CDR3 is TGTGCCAGCAGTAGCACCAGGGACGAGCAGTACTTC.